Described below is a single TCR beta chain sequence and its context. What this receptor recognizes is not known. Qualities for individual bases were not recorded, and no much larger clone is one base off. To demonstrate the VDJtools post-analysis software, the study profiled TCR beta repertoires from the peripheral blood of around 13 young patients with multiple sclerosis. Multiple sclerosis patients were children and adolescents aged roughly 6 to 17 years. These data originate in a study of post-analysis software for immune sequencing data (dated by TCRdb to 2015 to 2017). Background on the whole study: Relapsing-remitting, secondary progressive and progressive-relapsing multiple sclerosis were recorded as disease courses, and subtype annotation was lacking for some patients. The multiple sclerosis patient repertoires were compared with around ten previously published healthy control repertoires from donors aged about 6 to 26 years. A subset of samples was prepared in parallel using single-end sample barcoding, then pooled and co-amplified after Illumina adapter ligation.

The receptor library was made with PCR. Sequencing instrument: Illumina HiSeq 2500. Unique molecular identifiers were incorporated into TCR beta cDNA libraries to reduce PCR and sequencing biases. Roughly 0.5 million cDNA molecules were obtained per 1 to 10 million input T cells, so each molecule approximated one T cell. The same protocol used for the earlier healthy control dataset was applied to prepare and sequence the patient libraries. Within a given batch, samples were prepared together, multiplexed and sequenced on the same HiSeq lane. The authors' pipeline ran thus. Raw barcoded reads were processed with MIGEC, discarding single-read molecular identifier groups before consensus assembly and CDR3 extraction. VDJtools was used for post-analysis of the clonotype tables, with diversity normalized by down-sampling every dataset to the smallest sample size. Repertoire overlap clustering matched CDR3 amino acid but not nucleotide sequences to correct batch-related cross-sample contamination. The public sequencing data were trimmed at Q25 with fastp and processed into clonotypes with MiXCR by TCRdb, which kept only in-frame beta chains. When rows share a CDR3 protein, they turn into one entry using the most common DNA and genes. These V and J calls originate from TCRdb's pipeline instead of the authors' own analysis. Counted in this sample were roughly 540,000 distinct CDR3 sequences; around 31% of them appeared once. Approximately 6% of the sample goes to the ten largest clones.

Broad study findings and their caveats: Significantly higher frequencies in patients than in controls were found for five or six TRBV segments, including TRBV5-6, TRBV5-1 and TRBV20-1. Direct clustering with F measure revealed strong co-clustering of samples prepared in the same batch, which led to a batch-effect correction. The multiple sclerosis patient group was slightly younger than the control group. Compared with controls, multiple sclerosis patients had significantly lower normalized Chao1 diversity, a finding suggesting substantial peripheral T-cell clonal expansion.

From a lookup of the germline V gene (reference sequence), CDR1 and CDR2 are SGHKS and YYEKEE. Trimming costs V 0 bases and J 8 bases, and their ends lie 14 bases apart. From the cysteine up to the phenylalanine, the CDR3 has a length of 14 residues. The only DNA kept is the CDR3, 42 bases in frame from the first base. This receptor was obtained from a girl aged 2-17 years with multiple sclerosis. The sample comprised blood. Rearrangement joined TRBV5-5 to TRBJ1-2, with the D gene not clear enough to name. The nucleotide sequence reads as follows: TGTGCCAGCAGCTTGGACTTGATGACCGCGGGCTACACCTTC. It specifies CASSLDLMTAGYTF.